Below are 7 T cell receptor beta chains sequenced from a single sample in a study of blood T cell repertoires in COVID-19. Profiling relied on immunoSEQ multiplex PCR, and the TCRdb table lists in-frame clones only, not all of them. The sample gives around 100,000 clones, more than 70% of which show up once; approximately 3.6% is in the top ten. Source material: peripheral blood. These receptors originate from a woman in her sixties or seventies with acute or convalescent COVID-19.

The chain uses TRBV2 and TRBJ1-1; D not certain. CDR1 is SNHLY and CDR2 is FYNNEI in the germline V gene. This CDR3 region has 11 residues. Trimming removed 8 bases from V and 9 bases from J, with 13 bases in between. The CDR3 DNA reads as TGTGCCAGCCTTAGGGAGCTCCAAGCTTTCTTT. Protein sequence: CASLRELQAFF.

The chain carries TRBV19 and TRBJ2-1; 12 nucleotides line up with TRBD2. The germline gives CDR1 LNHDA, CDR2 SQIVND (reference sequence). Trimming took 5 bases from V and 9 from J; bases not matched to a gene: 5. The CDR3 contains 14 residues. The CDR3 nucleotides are TGTGCCAGTAGTTCTAGCGGGAGGGCCAGTGAGCAGTTCTTC. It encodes CASSSSGRASEQFF. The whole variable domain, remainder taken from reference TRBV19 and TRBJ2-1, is DGGITQSPKYLFRKEGQNVTLSCEQNLNHDAMYWYRQDPGQGLRLIYYSQIVNDFQKGDIAEGYSVSREKKESFPLTVTSAQKNPTAFYLCASSSSGRASEQFFGPGTRLTVL.

CDR3: CASSIAGGTDTQYF. DNA for the CDR3: TGTGCCAGTAGTATTGCGGGAGGGACAGATACGCAGTATTTT. The gene calls are TRBV19 and TRBJ2-3; TRBD2 matches at 9 bases. V was pared by 3 bases and J by 3 bases, with 1 base of the junction left unmatched. This CDR3 has 14 amino acids. Germline values: CDR1 LNHDA, CDR2 SQIVND (reference sequence).

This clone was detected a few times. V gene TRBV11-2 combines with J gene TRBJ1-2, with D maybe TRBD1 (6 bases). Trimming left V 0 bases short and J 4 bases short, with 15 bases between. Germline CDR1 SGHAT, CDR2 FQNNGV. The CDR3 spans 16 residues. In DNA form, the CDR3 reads TGTGCCAGCAGCTTAGAAGGCTTGTGGGGGCCCTATGGCTACACCTTC. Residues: CASSLEGLWGPYGYTF.

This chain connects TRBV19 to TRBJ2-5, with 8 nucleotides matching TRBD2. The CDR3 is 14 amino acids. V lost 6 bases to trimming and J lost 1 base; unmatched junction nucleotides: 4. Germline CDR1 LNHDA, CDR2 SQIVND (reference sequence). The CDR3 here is CASRSGGGQETQYF. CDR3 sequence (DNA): TGTGCCAGTAGAAGCGGGGGCGGCCAAGAGACCCAGTACTTC.

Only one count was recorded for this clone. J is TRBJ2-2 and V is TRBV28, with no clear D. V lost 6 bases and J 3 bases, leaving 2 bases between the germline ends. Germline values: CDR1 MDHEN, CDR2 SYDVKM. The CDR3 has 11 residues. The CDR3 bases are TGTGCCAGCAGCTACACCGGGGAGCTGTTTTTT. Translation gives CASSYTGELFF.

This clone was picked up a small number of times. CDR3 region: CASSIEGGRGEKLFF. The CDR3 DNA reads TGTGCCAGCAGTATCGAGGGTGGAAGAGGTGAAAAACTGTTTTTT. J is TRBJ1-4 and V is TRBV6-5; no reliable D call. The CDR3 is 15 amino acids. Trimming left V 5 bases short and J 7 bases short, with 17 bases between. Germline CDR1 and CDR2: MNHEY and SVGAGI.